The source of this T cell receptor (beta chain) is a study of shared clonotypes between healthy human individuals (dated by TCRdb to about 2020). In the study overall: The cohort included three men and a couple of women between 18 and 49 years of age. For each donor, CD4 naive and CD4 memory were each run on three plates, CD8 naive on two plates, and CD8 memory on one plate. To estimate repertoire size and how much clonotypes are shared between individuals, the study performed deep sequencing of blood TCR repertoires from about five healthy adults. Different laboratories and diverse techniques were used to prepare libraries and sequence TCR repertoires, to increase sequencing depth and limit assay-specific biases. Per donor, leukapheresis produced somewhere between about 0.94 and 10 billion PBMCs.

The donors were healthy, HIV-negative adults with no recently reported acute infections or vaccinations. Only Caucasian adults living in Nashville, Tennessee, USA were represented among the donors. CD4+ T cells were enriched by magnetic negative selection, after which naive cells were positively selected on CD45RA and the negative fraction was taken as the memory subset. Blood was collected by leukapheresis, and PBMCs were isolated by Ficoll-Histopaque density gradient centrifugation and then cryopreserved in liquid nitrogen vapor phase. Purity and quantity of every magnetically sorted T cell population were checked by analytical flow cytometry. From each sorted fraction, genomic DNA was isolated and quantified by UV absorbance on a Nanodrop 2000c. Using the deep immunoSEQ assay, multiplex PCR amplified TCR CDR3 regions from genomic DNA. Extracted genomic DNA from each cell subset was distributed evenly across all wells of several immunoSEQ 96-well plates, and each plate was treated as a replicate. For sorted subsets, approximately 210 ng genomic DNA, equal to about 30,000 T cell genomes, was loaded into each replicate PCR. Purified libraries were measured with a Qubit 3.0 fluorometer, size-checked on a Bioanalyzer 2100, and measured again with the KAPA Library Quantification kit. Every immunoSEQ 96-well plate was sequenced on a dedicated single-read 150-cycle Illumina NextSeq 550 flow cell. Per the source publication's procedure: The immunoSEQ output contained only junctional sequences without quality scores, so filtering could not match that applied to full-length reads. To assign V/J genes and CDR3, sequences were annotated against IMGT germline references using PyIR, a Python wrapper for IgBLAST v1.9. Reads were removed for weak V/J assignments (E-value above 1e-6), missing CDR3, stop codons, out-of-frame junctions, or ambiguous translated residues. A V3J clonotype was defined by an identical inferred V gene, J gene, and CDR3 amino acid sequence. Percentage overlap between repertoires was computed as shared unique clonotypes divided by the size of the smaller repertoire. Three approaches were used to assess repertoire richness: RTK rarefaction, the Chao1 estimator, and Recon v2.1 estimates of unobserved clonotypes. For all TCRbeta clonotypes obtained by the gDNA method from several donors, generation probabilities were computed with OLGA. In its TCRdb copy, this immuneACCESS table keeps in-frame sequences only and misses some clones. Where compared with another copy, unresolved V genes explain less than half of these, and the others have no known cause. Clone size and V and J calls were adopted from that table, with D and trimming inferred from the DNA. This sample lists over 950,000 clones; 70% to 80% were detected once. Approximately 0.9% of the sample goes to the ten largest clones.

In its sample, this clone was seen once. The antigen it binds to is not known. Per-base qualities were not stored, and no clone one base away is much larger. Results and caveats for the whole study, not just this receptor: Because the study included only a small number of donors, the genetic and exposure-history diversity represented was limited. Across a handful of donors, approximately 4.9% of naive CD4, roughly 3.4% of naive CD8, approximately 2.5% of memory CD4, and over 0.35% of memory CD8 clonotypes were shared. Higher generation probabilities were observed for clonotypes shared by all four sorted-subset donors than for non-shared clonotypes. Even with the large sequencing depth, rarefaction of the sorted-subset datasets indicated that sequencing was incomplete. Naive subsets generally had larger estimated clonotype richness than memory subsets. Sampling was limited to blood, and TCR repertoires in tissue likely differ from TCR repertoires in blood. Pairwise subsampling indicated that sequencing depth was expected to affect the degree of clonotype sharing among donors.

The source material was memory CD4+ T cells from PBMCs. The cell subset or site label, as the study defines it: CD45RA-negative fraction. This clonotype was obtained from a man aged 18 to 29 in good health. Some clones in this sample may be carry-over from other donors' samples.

The CDR3 has the sequence CASSQHGGETQYF. In nucleotide form, the sequence is TGCGCCAGCAGCCAACACGGCGGGGAGACCCAGTACTTC. This receptor chain uses TRBV5-1 and TRBJ2-5, with a weak D call of TRBD2 (5 bases match). The V and J ends are trimmed by 4 bases and 5 bases, leaving 12 bases between them. Taken from cysteine to phenylalanine, the CDR3 has 13 residues. The kept DNA is CDR3 alone, 39 bases in frame from the first base. CDR1 SGHRS and CDR2 YFSETQ are derived from the germline V gene.